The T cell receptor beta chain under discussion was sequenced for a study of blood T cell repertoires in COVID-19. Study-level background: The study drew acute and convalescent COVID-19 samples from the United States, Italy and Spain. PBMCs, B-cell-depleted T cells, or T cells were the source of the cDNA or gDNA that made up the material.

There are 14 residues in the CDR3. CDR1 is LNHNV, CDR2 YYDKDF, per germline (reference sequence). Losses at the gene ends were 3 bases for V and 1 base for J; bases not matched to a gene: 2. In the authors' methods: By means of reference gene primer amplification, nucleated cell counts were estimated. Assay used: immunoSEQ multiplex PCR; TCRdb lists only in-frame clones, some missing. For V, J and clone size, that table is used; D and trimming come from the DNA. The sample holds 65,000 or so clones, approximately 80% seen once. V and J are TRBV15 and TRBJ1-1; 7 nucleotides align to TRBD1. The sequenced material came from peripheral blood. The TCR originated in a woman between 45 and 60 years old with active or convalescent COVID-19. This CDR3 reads CATSRGQWNTEAFF. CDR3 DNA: TGTGCCACCAGCAGGGGACAGTGGAACACTGAAGCTTTCTTT.